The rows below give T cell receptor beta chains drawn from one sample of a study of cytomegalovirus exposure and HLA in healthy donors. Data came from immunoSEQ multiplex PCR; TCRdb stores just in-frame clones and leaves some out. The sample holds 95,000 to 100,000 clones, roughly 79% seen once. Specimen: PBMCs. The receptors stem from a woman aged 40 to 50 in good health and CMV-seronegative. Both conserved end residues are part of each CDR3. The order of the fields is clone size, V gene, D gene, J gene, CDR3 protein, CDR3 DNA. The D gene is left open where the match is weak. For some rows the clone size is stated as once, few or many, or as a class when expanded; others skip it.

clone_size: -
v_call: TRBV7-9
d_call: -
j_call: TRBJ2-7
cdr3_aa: CSSSSIYEQYF
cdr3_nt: TGTTCCAGCAGCTCGATTTACGAGCAGTACTTC

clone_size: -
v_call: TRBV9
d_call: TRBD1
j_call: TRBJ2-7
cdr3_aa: CASSVDPGTDVYEQYF
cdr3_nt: TGTGCCAGCAGCGTAGACCCCGGGACAGACGTCTACGAGCAGTACTTC

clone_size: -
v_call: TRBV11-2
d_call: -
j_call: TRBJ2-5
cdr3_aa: CASSPSHPKETQYF
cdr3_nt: TGTGCCAGCAGCCCGTCACATCCGAAAGAGACCCAGTACTTC

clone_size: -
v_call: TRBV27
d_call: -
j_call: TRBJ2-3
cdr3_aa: CASSLSDSSTDTQYF
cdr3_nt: TGTGCCAGCAGTTTAAGCGACAGCTCCACAGATACGCAGTATTTT

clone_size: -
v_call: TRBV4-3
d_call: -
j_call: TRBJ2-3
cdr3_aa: CASSQDASSYTQYF
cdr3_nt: TGCGCCAGCAGCCAAGACGCGAGCTCGTATACGCAGTATTTT

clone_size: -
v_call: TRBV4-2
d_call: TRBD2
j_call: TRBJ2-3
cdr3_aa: CASTQLAGVTDTQYF
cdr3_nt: TGTGCCAGCACCCAACTAGCGGGGGTCACAGATACGCAGTATTTT

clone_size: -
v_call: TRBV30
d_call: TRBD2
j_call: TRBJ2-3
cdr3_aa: CAWATSGRPGDTQYF
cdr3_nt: TGTGCCTGGGCGACTAGCGGGAGGCCGGGGGATACGCAGTATTTT

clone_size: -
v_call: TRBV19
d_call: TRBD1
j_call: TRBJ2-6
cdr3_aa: CASNPDRAGANVLTF
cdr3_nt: TGTGCCAGTAATCCGGACAGGGCTGGGGCCAACGTCCTGACTTTC

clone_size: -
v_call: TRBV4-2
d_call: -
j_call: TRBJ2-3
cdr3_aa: CASSQVLQARDTQYF
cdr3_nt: TGTGCCAGCAGCCAAGTTCTGCAGGCGAGAGATACGCAGTATTTT

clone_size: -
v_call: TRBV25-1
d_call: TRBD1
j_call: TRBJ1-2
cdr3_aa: CATWGQGRPDYGYTF
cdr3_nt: TGTGCCACGTGGGGACAGGGGCGCCCGGACTATGGCTACACCTTC

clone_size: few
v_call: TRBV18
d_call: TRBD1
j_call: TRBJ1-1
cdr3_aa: CASSLQGADTEAFF
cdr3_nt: TGTGCCAGCTCACTACAGGGGGCGGACACTGAAGCTTTCTTT

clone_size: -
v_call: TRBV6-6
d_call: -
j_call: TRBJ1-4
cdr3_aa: CASQRGLSNEKLFF
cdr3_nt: TGTGCCAGCCAACGGGGACTGTCTAATGAAAAACTGTTTTTT

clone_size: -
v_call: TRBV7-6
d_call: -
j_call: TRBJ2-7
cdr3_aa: CASSLEVPLGATVEQYF
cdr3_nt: TGTGCCAGCAGCTTAGAAGTTCCCTTGGGCGCCACTGTCGAGCAGTACTTC

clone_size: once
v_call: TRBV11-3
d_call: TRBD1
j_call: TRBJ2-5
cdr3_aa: CASSLEGQGEETQYF
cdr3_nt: TGTGCCAGCAGCTTAGAGGGACAGGGGGAAGAGACCCAGTACTTC

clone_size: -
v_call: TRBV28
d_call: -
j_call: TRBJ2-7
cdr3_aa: CASRDFYYEQYF
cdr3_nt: TGTGCCAGCCGGGACTTCTACTACGAGCAGTACTTC

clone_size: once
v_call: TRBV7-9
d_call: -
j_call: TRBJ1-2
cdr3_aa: CASSWAEDWGYTF
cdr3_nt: TGTGCCTCCTCGTGGGCAGAAGATTGGGGCTACACCTTC

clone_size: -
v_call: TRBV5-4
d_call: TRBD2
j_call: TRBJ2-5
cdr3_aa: CASSLARTSGKREETQYF
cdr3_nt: TGTGCCAGCAGCTTGGCTCGGACTAGCGGAAAGAGGGAAGAGACCCAGTACTTC

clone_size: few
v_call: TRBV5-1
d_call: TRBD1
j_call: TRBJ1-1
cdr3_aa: CASSLETGAMNTEAFF
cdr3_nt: TGCGCCAGCAGCTTGGAGACAGGGGCGATGAACACTGAAGCTTTCTTT

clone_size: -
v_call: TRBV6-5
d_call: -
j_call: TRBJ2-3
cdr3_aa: CASSIRDFATDTQYF
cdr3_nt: TGTGCCAGCAGCATACGGGACTTTGCGACAGATACGCAGTATTTT

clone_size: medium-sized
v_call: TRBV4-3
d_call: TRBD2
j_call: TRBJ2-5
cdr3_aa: CASSQDTSGAQETQYF
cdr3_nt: TGCGCCAGCAGCCAAGATACTAGCGGTGCCCAAGAGACCCAGTACTTC

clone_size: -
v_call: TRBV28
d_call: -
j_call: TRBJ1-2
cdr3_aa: CASSLLEGLDGYTF
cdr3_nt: TGTGCCAGCAGTTTATTGGAGGGGCTCGATGGCTACACCTTC

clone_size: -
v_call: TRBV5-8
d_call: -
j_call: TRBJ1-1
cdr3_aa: CASKGDGAWRGTEAFF
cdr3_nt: TGTGCCAGCAAAGGGGATGGGGCTTGGCGGGGCACTGAAGCTTTCTTT

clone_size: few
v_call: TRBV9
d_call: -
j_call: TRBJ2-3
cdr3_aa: CASSVTSTDTQYF
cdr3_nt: TGTGCCAGCAGCGTCACTAGCACAGATACGCAGTATTTT

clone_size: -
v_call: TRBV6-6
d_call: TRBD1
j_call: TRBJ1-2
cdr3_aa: CASSYGDRNYGYTF
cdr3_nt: TGTGCCAGCAGTTACGGGGACAGAAACTATGGCTACACCTTC

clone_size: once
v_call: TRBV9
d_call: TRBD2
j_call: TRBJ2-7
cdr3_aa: CASSATSGSSYEQYF
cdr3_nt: TGTGCCAGCAGCGCGACTAGCGGGAGCTCCTACGAGCAGTACTTC

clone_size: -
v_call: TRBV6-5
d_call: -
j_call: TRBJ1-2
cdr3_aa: CASSYSFTPRGYTF
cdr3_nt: TGTGCCAGCAGTTACTCTTTTACCCCTAGAGGCTACACCTTC

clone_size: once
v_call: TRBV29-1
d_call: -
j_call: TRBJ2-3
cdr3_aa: CSVEDLRPGSTDTQYF
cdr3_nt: TGCAGCGTTGAAGATCTCCGGCCAGGGAGCACAGATACGCAGTATTTT

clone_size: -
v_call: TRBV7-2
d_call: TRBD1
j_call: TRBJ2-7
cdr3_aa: CASSQTGRVYDEQYF
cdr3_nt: TGTGCCAGCAGCCAGACAGGGCGTGTCTACGACGAGCAGTACTTC

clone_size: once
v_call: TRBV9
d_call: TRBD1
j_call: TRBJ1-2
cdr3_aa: CASSVGGYDRGYGYTF
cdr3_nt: TGTGCCAGCAGCGTAGGGGGCTACGACAGGGGCTATGGCTACACCTTC

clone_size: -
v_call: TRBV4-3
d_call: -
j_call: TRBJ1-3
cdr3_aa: CASSRDYGGSGNTIYF
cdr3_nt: TGCGCCAGCAGCCGCGATTACGGGGGGTCCGGAAACACCATATATTTT

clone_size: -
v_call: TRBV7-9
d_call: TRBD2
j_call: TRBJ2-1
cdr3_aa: CASSLHVRPSGGSEQFF
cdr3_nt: TGTGCCAGCAGCTTACATGTCCGGCCTAGCGGGGGCAGTGAGCAGTTCTTC

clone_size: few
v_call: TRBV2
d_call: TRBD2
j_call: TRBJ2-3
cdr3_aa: CASSPGLAGTDTQYF
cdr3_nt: TGTGCCAGCAGTCCGGGACTAGCGGGCACAGATACGCAGTATTTT

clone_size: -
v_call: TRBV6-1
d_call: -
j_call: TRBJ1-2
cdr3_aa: CASSFDAGNYGYTF
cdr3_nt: TGTGCCAGCAGCTTTGATGCAGGGAACTATGGCTACACCTTC

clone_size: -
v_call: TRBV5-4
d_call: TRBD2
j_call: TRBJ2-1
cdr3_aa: CASSLGLAGGNEQFF
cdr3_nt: TGTGCCAGCAGCTTGGGACTAGCGGGAGGAAATGAGCAGTTCTTC

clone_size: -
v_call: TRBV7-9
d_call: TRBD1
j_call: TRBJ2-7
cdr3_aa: CASSSAGDRGYEQYF
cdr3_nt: TGTGCCAGCAGCTCCGCCGGGGACAGGGGTTACGAGCAGTACTTC

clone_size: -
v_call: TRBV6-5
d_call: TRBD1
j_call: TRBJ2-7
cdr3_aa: CASTTGQLYEQYF
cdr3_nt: TGTGCCAGCACCACGGGACAGCTCTACGAGCAGTACTTC

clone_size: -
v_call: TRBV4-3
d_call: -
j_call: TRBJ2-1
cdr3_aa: CASSPRVLYNEQFF
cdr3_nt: TGCGCCAGCAGCCCTCGGGTCCTTTACAATGAGCAGTTCTTC

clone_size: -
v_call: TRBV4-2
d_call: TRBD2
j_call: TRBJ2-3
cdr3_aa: CASSQIAGSPDTQYF
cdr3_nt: TGTGCCAGCAGCCAGATAGCGGGAAGCCCAGATACGCAGTATTTT

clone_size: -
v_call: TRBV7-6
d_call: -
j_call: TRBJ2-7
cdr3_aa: CASSPGAPSYEQYF
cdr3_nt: TGTGCCAGCAGCCCGGGTGCCCCCTCCTACGAGCAGTACTTC

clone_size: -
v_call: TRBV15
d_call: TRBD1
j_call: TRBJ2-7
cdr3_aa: CATSRGLGQGSSEYF
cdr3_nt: TGTGCCACCAGCAGAGGGTTGGGACAGGGTTCGTCGGAGTACTTC

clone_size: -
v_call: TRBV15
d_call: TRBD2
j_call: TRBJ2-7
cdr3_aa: CATSRVRTSGTYEQYF
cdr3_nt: TGTGCCACCAGCAGAGTGAGAACTAGCGGAACCTACGAGCAGTACTTC